The rows below give T cell receptor beta chains drawn from one sample of a study of spatial heterogeneity in lung cancer. MiXCR, run by TCRdb on the 5' RACE reads, gives a single entry per CDR3 protein. Among some 47,000 distinct CDR3 sequences listed, less than 9% were seen once. The sample in question was PBMCs, obtained at surgery. These receptors originate from a female donor with early-stage non-small cell lung cancer. Both conserved end residues are part of each CDR3. A D gene is named only where the DNA matches it firmly. Only part of the rows carry a size: once, few, many, or a class if the clone is expanded.

V	size	D	J	DNA	CDR3
TRBV7-2	many	.	TRBJ1-5	TGTGCCAGCAGCTGGGTACAGGGAAATCAGCCCCAGCATTTT	CASSWVQGNQPQHF
TRBV14	many	.	TRBJ1-6	TGTGCCAGCAGCCAATTGGTTGGAGGGAGGGAATATAATTCACCCCTCCACTTT	CASSQLVGGREYNSPLHF
TRBV5-1	many	TRBD2	TRBJ2-7	TGCGCCAGCAGCTTCCTAGCGGGGGGGACCGAGCAGTACTTC	CASSFLAGGTEQYF
TRBV2	many	TRBD2	TRBJ2-7	TGTGCCCCGGGGTCGCCCGGCAGCGGGGCGGTGTACGAGCAGTACTTC	CAPGSPGSGAVYEQYF
TRBV20-1	many	TRBD1	TRBJ2-7	TGCAGTGCCCTGGACAGGGGCCCCTACGAGCAGTACTTC	CSALDRGPYEQYF
TRBV3-1	many	.	TRBJ2-3	TGTGCCAGCAGCCAAGAAACAGATACGCAGTATTTT	CASSQETDTQYF
TRBV29-1	few	.	TRBJ1-5	TGCAGCGTTGAAGATCTTAGAGGGATGGATAAGCAGCCCCAGCATTTT	CSVEDLRGMDKQPQHF
TRBV12-3/TRBV12-4	few	.	TRBJ2-2	TGTGCCACTAAGGGTACCGGGGAGCTGTTTTTT	CATKGTGELFF
TRBV3-1	many	.	TRBJ2-5	TGTGCCAGCGGATGGGGTGAAGAGACCCAGTACTTC	CASGWGEETQYF
TRBV4-1	many	.	TRBJ2-7	TGCGCCAGCAGCCAAGATGTAGGGGTCTACGAGCAGTACTTC	CASSQDVGVYEQYF
TRBV20-1	many	TRBD1	TRBJ2-5	TGCAGTGCAAGCGTGGCGTGGGACAGGGATGGCCCGAGGGAGACCCAGTACTTC	CSASVAWDRDGPRETQYF
TRBV18	many	TRBD1	TRBJ1-6	TGTGCCAGCTCACTCCGGGACAGGGATGCACCCCTCCACTTT	CASSLRDRDAPLHF
TRBV21-1	many	.	TRBJ1-2	TGTGCCAGCGGTGTCCGGGTTGACGGCTACACCTTC	CASGVRVDGYTF
TRBV6-2/TRBV6-3	many	.	TRBJ1-1	TGTGCGACGGGCTCCGTGGCTGAAGCTTTCTTT	CATGSVAEAFF
TRBV28	few	TRBD2	TRBJ2-5	TGTGCCAGCAGTGCCGGGACTAGCGGGTATGGGGAGACCCAGTACTTC	CASSAGTSGYGETQYF
TRBV20-1	few	TRBD1	TRBJ2-7	TGCAGTGCCGGTAAAGCCACCGGGACAGTTATTTACGAGCAGTACTTC	CSAGKATGTVIYEQYF
TRBV29-1	many	TRBD1	TRBJ2-6	TGCAGCGTTGTTCAGGGGGCGAGGGGGGCCAACGTCCTGACTTTC	CSVVQGARGANVLTF
TRBV5-1	.	TRBD2	TRBJ2-7	TGCGCCAGCAGCTTGACTAGCGGGGCCTACGAGCAGTACTTC	CASSLTSGAYEQYF
TRBV20-1	many	TRBD2	TRBJ2-5	TGCAGTGCTAGTCCCGGACTAGCGGGGGGGAAGACCCAGTACTTC	CSASPGLAGGKTQYF
TRBV4-1	few	.	TRBJ2-1	TGCGCCAGCAGCCTTCCCGCTTTTGTGTCTTACAATGAGCAGTTCTTC	CASSLPAFVSYNEQFF
TRBV5-8	.	.	TRBJ1-3	TGTGCCAGCAGCTTGGCCGGATCCTACTCTGGAAACACCATATATTTT	CASSLAGSYSGNTIYF
TRBV28	many	TRBD2	TRBJ2-5	TGTGCCAGCAGTTTCGAGCGGGGGGCTCTCCAAGAGACCCAGTACTTC	CASSFERGALQETQYF
TRBV20-1	many	.	TRBJ2-1	TGCAGTGCTAGACTAGGACCATACTACAATGAGCAGTTCTTC	CSARLGPYYNEQFF
TRBV29-1	many	TRBD1	TRBJ2-7	TGCAGCGTTGAAAGGACAGGGCGCCCCTACGAGCAGTACTTC	CSVERTGRPYEQYF
TRBV5-1	many	.	TRBJ2-2	TGCGCCAGCAGCTTGGCAGGGATGAGCGGGGAGCTGTTTTTT	CASSLAGMSGELFF
TRBV20-1	many	TRBD2	TRBJ2-7	TGCAGTGCTAGAGATCCGCTAGCGGGGTCCTACGAGCAGTACTTC	CSARDPLAGSYEQYF
TRBV5-5	many	TRBD1	TRBJ2-7	TGTGCCAGCAGCTTTATGACAGGGGGCTCCTACGAGCAGTACTTC	CASSFMTGGSYEQYF
TRBV2	few	TRBD2	TRBJ2-1	TGTGCCGGGGGCGGGACTAGCGCCTCCAATGAGCAGTTCTTC	CAGGGTSASNEQFF
TRBV7-9	many	.	TRBJ2-3	TGTGCCAGCAGCTCACCTATCCAAGCCGGGAGCGATACGCAGTATTTT	CASSSPIQAGSDTQYF
TRBV29-1	many	TRBD1	TRBJ1-1	TGCAGCGCGATGCCGGGACAGTCGAACACTGAAGCTTTCTTT	CSAMPGQSNTEAFF
TRBV27	many	TRBD1	TRBJ2-5	TGTGCCAGCAGAAAACAGGGGGCTATGCGGGAGACCCAGTACTTC	CASRKQGAMRETQYF
TRBV2	many	TRBD2	TRBJ2-1	TGTGCCAGCACGCCTAGCGGGGTATACAATGAGCAGTTCTTC	CASTPSGVYNEQFF
TRBV7-8	many	TRBD2	TRBJ2-1	TGTGCCAGCACCATCCCGGCTAGCGGGGAATCTGAGCAGTTCTTC	CASTIPASGESEQFF
TRBV12-3/TRBV12-4	few	TRBD1	TRBJ2-3	TGTGCCAGCAGTGAACAGGGGATCCGAACAGATACGCAGTATTTT	CASSEQGIRTDTQYF
TRBV28	many	.	TRBJ1-4	TGTGCCAGCAGGTCAACTAATGAAAAACTGTTTTTT	CASRSTNEKLFF
TRBV7-9	many	.	TRBJ2-1	TGTGCCAGCAGCTTAGAGGCCCCTCGGGGCAATGAGCAGTTCTTC	CASSLEAPRGNEQFF
TRBV11-2	many	.	TRBJ2-5	TGTGCCAGCAGCTCCCAGAGGGAGACCCAGTACTTC	CASSSQRETQYF
TRBV20-1	many	.	TRBJ2-7	TGCAGTGCTAGGGTAGTCGGACCTGGGGAAGACGAGCAGTACTTC	CSARVVGPGEDEQYF
TRBV3-1	.	.	TRBJ1-6	TGTGCCAGCAGCCAAGAATGGGGACAAGGGTATTCACCCCTCCACTTT	CASSQEWGQGYSPLHF
TRBV12-3/TRBV12-4	.	.	TRBJ1-3	TGTGCCAGCAGTTTTGGCGGATCTTCTGGAAACACCATATATTTT	CASSFGGSSGNTIYF
TRBV6-2/TRBV6-3	many	.	TRBJ2-7	TGTGCCAGGAAGGGGATGCGGGGTTACGAGCAGTACTTC	CARKGMRGYEQYF
TRBV3-1	many	TRBD1	TRBJ2-2	TGTGCCAGCAGCCAAAGGACAGGGACCGGGGAGCTGTTTTTT	CASSQRTGTGELFF
TRBV5-4	.	.	TRBJ2-3	TGTGCCAGCAGCCCGGACCTTAGCACAGATACGCAGTATTTT	CASSPDLSTDTQYF
TRBV9	many	.	TRBJ2-3	TGTGCCAGCAGCGTAAATGGGATCGCCACAGATACGCAGTATTTT	CASSVNGIATDTQYF
TRBV7-3	many	TRBD2	TRBJ2-5	TGTGCCAGCAGCTTACGGGGGGGCTTTGGAGAGACCCAGTACTTC	CASSLRGGFGETQYF
TRBV5-1	many	.	TRBJ2-7	TGCGCCAGCAGCTTGGGGTCCCACTACGAGCAGTACTTC	CASSLGSHYEQYF
TRBV5-1	many	.	TRBJ2-2	TGCGCCAGCAGCCCTGGTTTAGGTCCCGGGGAGCTGTTTTTT	CASSPGLGPGELFF
TRBV20-1	many	.	TRBJ1-2	TGCAGTGCTAGTAAGGGACAAAAGTATGGCTACACCTTC	CSASKGQKYGYTF
TRBV5-1	many	.	TRBJ1-1	TGCGCCAGCAGCCTTGGGGGAAACAGTGAAGCTTTCTTT	CASSLGGNSEAFF
TRBV4-1	few	.	TRBJ2-5	TGCGCCAGCAGCCAATCGGACAGCGGAAAGGAGACCCAGTACTTC	CASSQSDSGKETQYF
TRBV5-6	many	.	TRBJ2-3	TGTGCCAGCAGCCCAGGGGACCTCACAGATACGCAGTATTTT	CASSPGDLTDTQYF
TRBV12-3/TRBV12-4	many	.	TRBJ2-1	TGTGCCAGCAGTTCCCCCTTTGATGAGCAGTTCTTC	CASSSPFDEQFF